This T cell receptor (beta chain) was identified in a study of cytomegalovirus exposure and HLA in healthy donors. About the study: An earlier analysis identified under 130 million unique TCR beta sequences in some 170 million T cells.

PCR involved 60 Vbeta and 13 Jbeta primers. Only in-frame clones appear in the TCRdb table, and some are missing; sequencing was by immunoSEQ multiplex PCR. The sample shows about 190,000 clones, 75% to 90% of them seen only once. The germline gives CDR1 MDHEN, CDR2 SYDVKM. Trimming at V came to 4 bases and at J to 7 bases, leaving 10 bases not matched to a gene. The CDR3 totals 18 residues. The receptor comes from a young woman in good health and CMV-seronegative. The chain recombines TRBV28 with TRBJ2-1, with 16 bases lining up with TRBD2. The material sequenced was PBMCs. This CDR3 is CASSSSGTSGRAPNEQFF. The CDR3, as DNA: TGTGCCAGCAGTTCGTCCGGGACTAGCGGGAGGGCTCCTAATGAGCAGTTCTTC.